This T cell receptor beta chain was sequenced for a study of blood T cell repertoires in COVID-19. Germline assignment: CDR1 MNHEY and CDR2 SMNVEV (reference sequence). Trimming pared 4 bases from V and 5 bases from J, leaving 17 bases between. The CDR3 consists of 15 residues. Authors' analysis steps: Amplification of reference gene primers provided the estimated nucleated cell counts. The protocol was immunoSEQ multiplex PCR, while the TCRdb copy is restricted to in-frame clones and leaves out a portion. Clone size and the V and J calls come from that table; the DNA yielded D and trimming. In the table there are 200,000 to 250,000 clones, 87% of which are singletons.

The sample taken for sequencing was peripheral blood. The receptor's source is a woman aged 18-29 years who had recovered from COVID-19. V gene TRBV27 combines with J gene TRBJ2-5; D may be TRBD1 (6 bases). CDR3 region: CASSSGDHSRETQYF. CDR3 nucleotides: TGTGCCAGCAGTTCAGGGGATCACAGCAGGGAGACCCAGTACTTC.